These 30 T cell receptor beta chains were sequenced from one sample in a study of blood T cell repertoires in COVID-19. Only in-frame clones appear in the TCRdb table, and some are missing; sequencing was by immunoSEQ multiplex PCR. Of roughly 150,000 clones listed, around 84% were seen once; the top ten hold approximately 7.7%. Specimen: PBMCs or T cells enriched from blood (not recorded which). Receptor source: a woman between 50 and 59 years old who had recovered from COVID-19.

The chain combines TRBV5-1 with TRBJ2-7, with 9 nucleotides matching TRBD1. From germline, CDR1 is SGHRS and CDR2 YFSETQ. The CDR3 is made up of 15 amino acids. The ends lost 4 bases at V and 6 bases at J; junction bases unmatched: 11. The chain's CDR3 is CASSTYGTGFVEQYF. CDR3 sequence (DNA): TGCGCCAGCAGCACTTACGGGACAGGGTTCGTCGAGCAGTACTTC.

The gene calls are TRBV7-2 and TRBJ1-5; weak D call: TRBD1 (6 bases). Trimming shortened V by 3 bases and J by 1 base, and 10 bases separated the two germline ends. The CDR3 consists of 15 residues. The germline V gene encodes CDR1 SGHTA and CDR2 FQGNSA. The CDR3 DNA reads TGTGCCAGCAGCTTGACAGGCGTCAGCAATCAGCCCCAGCATTTT. It yields the protein CASSLTGVSNQPQHF.

The chain joins TRBV27 to TRBJ1-4; D might be TRBD1 (6 bases). V lost 9 bases and J lost 2, with 19 bases in between. The CDR3 loop spans 16 amino acids. CDR1 is MNHEY and CDR2 is SMNVEV in the germline V gene (reference sequence). CDR3: CASKSLQGWTNEKLFF. Written as DNA, the CDR3 is TGTGCCAGTAAGAGCTTACAGGGATGGACTAATGAAAAACTGTTTTTT. Drawing the rest from reference TRBV27 and TRBJ1-4, the complete variable domain is EAQVTQNPRYLITVTGKKLTVTCSQNMNHEYMSWYRQDPGLGLRQIYYSMNVEVTDKGDVPEGYKVSRKEKRNFPLILESPSPNQTSLYFCASKSLQGWTNEKLFFGSGTQLSVL.

This chain connects TRBV9 to TRBJ1-3; tentatively, D is TRBD1 (5 bases). The CDR3 covers 15 residues. V lost 3 bases and J lost 3, with 13 bases in between. Germline V gene lookup returns CDR1 SGDLS and CDR2 YYNGEE. DNA for the CDR3: TGTGCCAGCAGCGCCAAGACAGAGGTTGGAAACACCATATATTTT. This codes for CASSAKTEVGNTIYF.

The rearrangement joins TRBV3-1 (or the pseudogene TRBV3-2) to TRBJ1-2; tentative D call: TRBD1 (5 bases). Germline CDR1 and CDR2: LGHDT and YNNKEL (reference sequence). The V gene lost 3 bases and the J gene lost 4 bases, with 18 bases spanning the gap. This CDR3 has 16 residues. CDR3 sequence reads: CASSHRGAGLSYGYTF. The CDR3 DNA reads as TGTGCCAGCAGCCACCGCGGGGCAGGGTTAAGCTATGGCTACACCTTC.

The chain has TRBV7-8 and TRBJ2-1; 7 bases map to TRBD1. Germline lookup yields CDR1 SGHVS and CDR2 FQNEAQ. V dropped 1 base and J dropped 7; count of bases not matched to a gene: 7. The CDR3 extends over 15 amino acids. Here the CDR3 reads CASSLETGPWNEQFF. The CDR3, as DNA: TGTGCCAGCAGCTTAGAGACAGGGCCTTGGAATGAGCAGTTCTTC.

The V call is TRBV29-1, the J call TRBJ1-2, with TRBD1 matching 7 bases. The germline V gene encodes CDR1 SQVTM and CDR2 ANQGSEA. V was clipped by 2 bases and J by 7 bases; unmatched bases: 10. CDR3 length: 14 amino acids. Here the CDR3 DNA reads TGCAGCGTTGAAATTATAGGGGGCATTTCTGGCTACACCTTC. Amino acid sequence: CSVEIIGGISGYTF.

This rearrangement joins TRBV7-2 to TRBJ2-1; 7 bases agree with TRBD1. This CDR3 spans 14 amino acids. Looked up from germline, CDR1 is SGHTA and CDR2 is FQGNSA. Losses at the gene ends were 7 bases for V and 8 bases for J; bases not matched to a gene: 11. CDR3 nucleotides: TGTGCCAGCAAACCGTTGACAGGGACACATGAGCAGTTCTTC. Its translation: CASKPLTGTHEQFF. Filled out from reference TRBV7-2 and TRBJ2-1, the complete variable domain reads GAGVSQSPSNKVTEKGKDVELRCDPISGHTALYWYRQSLGQGLEFLIYFQGNSAPDKSGLPSDRFSAERTGGSVSTLTIQRTQQEDSAVYLCASKPLTGTHEQFFGPGTRLTVL.

The V and J genes are TRBV7-2 and TRBJ1-5; no clear D. Germline loops: CDR1 SGHTA, CDR2 FQGNSA. V was pared by 5 bases and J by 0 bases, with 8 bases between. There are 14 residues in the CDR3. The CDR3 region is CASSPGYSNQPQHF. CDR3 sequence (DNA): TGTGCCAGCAGCCCGGGGTATAGCAATCAGCCCCAGCATTTT.

This clone was seen more than once but under ten times. J is TRBJ1-1 and V is TRBV7-2; the match to TRBD1 covers 7 bases. From germline, CDR1 is SGHTA and CDR2 FQGNSA. This CDR3 region has 14 residues. After removal of 6 bases from V and 4 bases from J, the junction contained 8 bases not matched to a gene. For the CDR3, the DNA is TGTGCCAGCAGTCGCGACAGGGCGTTCACTGAAGCTTTCTTT. Protein sequence: CASSRDRAFTEAFF.

The CDR3 DNA follows: TGTGCCAGCCCCTGGGACAAACGGGATGAGCAGTTCTTC. Translation gives CASPWDKRDEQFF. The chain employs TRBV5-6 and TRBJ2-1; the D gene is possibly TRBD1 (6 bases). Germline V gene sequence: CDR1 SGHDT, CDR2 YYEEEE. CDR3 length: 13 amino acids. V lost 7 bases and J 8 bases, leaving 16 bases between the germline ends.

CDR3 protein: CASSGTGTVYNEQFF. CDR3 DNA sequence: TGTGCCAGTAGTGGGACCGGGACAGTATACAATGAGCAGTTCTTC. The J gene is TRBJ2-1, the V gene TRBV19; TRBD1 aligns across 7 bases. Germline CDR1 and CDR2: LNHDA and SQIVND (reference sequence). The trim removed 5 bases at V and 4 bases at J, leaving 8 bases unmatched. This CDR3 comprises 15 residues.

This clone was seen just once. This sequence joins TRBV19 and TRBJ1-1; 7 bases align to TRBD1. The CDR3 length is 15 residues. V dropped 5 bases and J dropped 3; count of bases not matched to a gene: 9. Germline V CDR1 and CDR2: LNHDA, SQIVND (reference sequence). CDR3 protein: CASSPAGTAYTEAFF. The CDR3 DNA sequence: TGTGCCAGTAGTCCCGCCGGGACAGCCTACACTGAAGCTTTCTTT.

This rearrangement joins TRBV9 to TRBJ2-7, with TRBD2 matching over 12 bases. The CDR3 consists of 15 residues. Per germline, CDR1 SGDLS and CDR2 YYNGEE. J was trimmed by 6 bases and V by 4 bases; bases with no gene match: 8. CDR3 nucleotide sequence: TGTGCCAGCAGCCCGCCGGGGGGACTAGCGGGCGAGCAGTACTTC. This encodes CASSPPGGLAGEQYF.

This chain links TRBV6-6 with TRBJ2-1, with 8 positions matching TRBD1. The CDR3 loop spans 15 amino acids. The ends lost 5 bases at V and 4 bases at J; junction bases unmatched: 7. Germline CDR1 MNHNY, CDR2 SVGAGI (reference sequence). For the CDR3, the DNA is TGTGCCAGCAGTAAATCCGGGACAGGATACAATGAGCAGTTCTTC. This translates into CASSKSGTGYNEQFF.

V and J are TRBV5-5 and TRBJ2-1; 12 bases map to TRBD2. V was pared by 4 bases and J by 8 bases, with 10 bases of the junction left unmatched. Germline assignment: CDR1 SGHKS and CDR2 YYEKEE (reference sequence). The CDR3 contains 16 residues. The CDR3 loop is CASSVPTSGGWDEQFF. The CDR3 DNA follows: TGTGCCAGCAGCGTGCCGACTAGCGGGGGCTGGGATGAGCAGTTCTTC.

The J gene is TRBJ1-4, the V gene TRBV6-5, with 7 bases fitting TRBD1. V lost 6 bases, J lost 0 bases, and 1 base stayed unmatched. CDR1 is MNHEY, CDR2 SVGAGI, per germline. CDR3 size: 14 residues. DNA of the CDR3: TGTGCCAGCAGCCAGGGGGCAACTAATGAAAAACTGTTTTTT. It specifies CASSQGATNEKLFF.

This clone has a single count. The V and J genes are TRBV28 and TRBJ1-5, with D tentatively TRBD1 (6 bases). CDR1 and CDR2 from the germline V gene are MDHEN and SYDVKM. This CDR3 comprises 17 residues. V lost 5 bases and J 10 bases, leaving 27 bases between the germline ends. The chain's CDR3 is CASSLYRGGFGISPQHF. The CDR3 DNA is TGTGCCAGCAGTCTCTACCGGGGGGGCTTTGGAATCAGCCCCCAGCATTTT. Complete variable domain (other parts from reference TRBV28 and TRBJ1-5): DVKVTQSSRYLVKRTGEKVFLECVQDMDHENMFWYRQDPGLGLRLIYFSYDVKMKEKGDIPEGYSVSREKKERFSLILESASTNQTSMYLCASSLYRGGFGISPQHFGDGTRLSIL.

The V gene is TRBV4-3, the J gene TRBJ2-5; 9 bases line up with TRBD2. CDR3 size: 18 residues. CDR1 and CDR2 (germline): LGHNA, YSLEER. V was pared by 0 bases and J by 9 bases, with 17 bases of the junction left unmatched. Here the CDR3 DNA reads TGCGCCAGCAGCCAAGATCGCCTAGCGGGGACAACCAAGAGACCCCAGTACTTC. Protein sequence: CASSQDRLAGTTKRPQYF.

The chain has TRBV4-2 and TRBJ1-1; D is undetermined. The CDR3 runs 13 residues. Germline CDR1 reads LGHNA; CDR2 reads YNFKEQ. V was trimmed by 1 base and J by 8 bases, leaving 11 bases between them. The CDR3 region is CASSQGGRREAFF. CDR3 in DNA: TGTGCCAGCAGCCAAGGAGGGAGAAGGGAAGCTTTCTTT.

The V gene is TRBV4-3, the J gene TRBJ2-3; 8 bases match TRBD2. V was clipped by 0 bases and J by 5 bases; unmatched bases: 7. Germline-derived CDR1 and CDR2 are LGHNA and YSLEER. The length of the CDR3 is 16 residues. This CDR3 reads CASSQDFAGGVDTQYF. The DNA for the CDR3 is TGCGCCAGCAGCCAAGATTTCGCGGGGGGAGTAGATACGCAGTATTTT.

V usage is TRBV19 and J usage is TRBJ1-4; no definite D call. Germline CDR1 LNHDA, CDR2 SQIVND (reference sequence). With 5 bases removed from V and 0 bases from J, the gap between germline ends came to 10 bases. The CDR3 covers 15 residues. The CDR3 DNA reads TGTGCCAGTAGTCCACTTAGCGCAACTAATGAAAAACTGTTTTTT. Protein sequence: CASSPLSATNEKLFF. Together with reference TRBV19 and TRBJ1-4, the CDR3 gives the full variable domain: DGGITQSPKYLFRKEGQNVTLSCEQNLNHDAMYWYRQDPGQGLRLIYYSQIVNDFQKGDIAEGYSVSREKKESFPLTVTSAQKNPTAFYLCASSPLSATNEKLFFGSGTQLSVL.

CDR3 amino acids: CASSQPGQINQPQHF. DNA of the CDR3: TGTGCCAGCAGCCAACCGGGACAGATCAATCAGCCCCAGCATTTT. The V call is TRBV28, the J call TRBJ1-5, with TRBD1 identical over 7 bases. Per germline, CDR1 MDHEN and CDR2 SYDVKM. This CDR3 has 15 amino acids. The V gene end was trimmed by 6 bases and the J gene end by 3 bases; junction bases not matched to a gene: 8.

This chain uses TRBV6-6 with TRBJ2-7, with 7 bases that match TRBD1. Losses at the gene ends were 6 bases for V and 5 bases for J; bases not matched to a gene: 4. CDR1 and CDR2 (germline): MNHNY, SVGAGI (reference sequence). The CDR3 length is 12 residues. The CDR3 spells CASSYRGNEQYF. The DNA of the CDR3 is TGTGCCAGCAGCTACAGGGGCAACGAGCAGTACTTC.

The genes are TRBV5-3 and TRBJ1-2; 8 bases match TRBD1. TRBV5-3 is designated an ORF whose function remains uncertain. The CDR3 is 15 residues long. The trim removed 3 bases at V and 4 bases at J, leaving 8 bases unmatched. CDR3 residues: CARSYSGQGFYGYTF. CDR3 in DNA: TGTGCCAGAAGCTACAGTGGACAGGGCTTCTATGGCTACACCTTC.

This clone was observed a single time. The DNA of the CDR3 is TGTGCCAGCAGCCCCTGGACAGGGGGCTCAGATACGCAGTATTTT. This codes for CASSPWTGGSDTQYF. The gene calls are TRBV11-2 and TRBJ2-3; 11 bases map to TRBD1. The CDR3 consists of 15 residues. V trimming: 5 bases; J trimming: 4 bases; junction bases outside the gene matches: 5. CDR1 is SGHAT, CDR2 FQNNGV, per germline.

The rearrangement links TRBV15 to TRBJ2-7; D is unclear. The CDR3 spans 14 residues. Germline CDR1 is LNHNV and CDR2 is YYDKDF (reference sequence). V lost 3 bases, J lost 2 bases, and 11 bases lay in between. DNA of the CDR3: TGTGCCACCAGCAGCCGCCTGACTCCCTACGAGCAGTACTTC. Its translation: CATSSRLTPYEQYF.

V and J are TRBV4-2 and TRBJ2-7; 11 bases map to TRBD2. The CDR3 is 15 residues long. The germline gives CDR1 LGHNA, CDR2 YNFKEQ. The V gene end was trimmed by 2 bases and the J gene end by 5 bases; junction bases not matched to a gene: 5. Here the CDR3 reads CASSQTSGSLHEQYF. The CDR3 DNA reads TGTGCCAGCAGCCAAACTAGCGGGAGTCTCCACGAGCAGTACTTC.

The V gene is TRBV6-5, the J gene TRBJ2-3; possibly TRBD2 for D (5 bases). The V gene lost 2 bases and the J gene lost 4 bases, with 16 bases spanning the gap. Germline V lookup: CDR1 MNHEY, CDR2 SVGAGI. The CDR3 has 16 amino acids. CDR3 loop: CASSYIPRSRADTQYF. In DNA, the CDR3 is TGTGCCAGCAGTTACATCCCCCGGTCGAGGGCAGATACGCAGTATTTT.

The table lists this clone with a few counts. The genes are TRBV4-1 and TRBJ2-7; TRBD2 might be the D (7 bases). Looked up from germline, CDR1 is MGHRA and CDR2 is YSYEKL. V lost 1 base and J 6 bases, leaving 16 bases between the germline ends. The CDR3 is made up of 15 amino acids. CDR3 bases: TGCGCCAGCAGCCAAGGATGGGGGGGCCTAGCCGAGCAGTACTTC. It yields the protein CASSQGWGGLAEQYF.